This T cell receptor beta chain was observed in a study of regulatory T cells in long-lasting Graves disease. The time point: persistent/refractory GD, antithyroid drugs over 5 years with positive TRAb. Construction of the TCR library relied on RNA isolated from PBMCs. Recruitment took place at an endocrinology department in Xi'an, China. Tubes containing EDTA received nine milliliters of drawn peripheral blood. Arm-PCR of CDR3 regions with iRepertoire HTBI primers generated TCR beta libraries. TCRdb reanalysed the multiplex PCR reads using MiXCR and keeps one entry per CDR3 protein. The sample has some 440,000 distinct CDR3 sequences, around 20% seen once; the top ten hold roughly 8%. This clonotype was seen more than once but under ten times. Germline V CDR1 and CDR2: KGHSH, LQKENI. Trimming took off 1 base at V and 3 bases at J, with 4 bases between the two ends. CDR3 size: 13 residues.

V and J are TRBV18 and TRBJ2-1, with D uncertain. This TCR came from a female donor with Graves disease. Sequenced here: peripheral blood mononuclear cells (PBMCs), sampled when the disease was refractory, from a patient treated with antithyroid drugs. The CDR3 bases are TGTGCCAGCTCACCACTAGACTACAATGAGCAGTTCTTC. It specifies CASSPLDYNEQFF.